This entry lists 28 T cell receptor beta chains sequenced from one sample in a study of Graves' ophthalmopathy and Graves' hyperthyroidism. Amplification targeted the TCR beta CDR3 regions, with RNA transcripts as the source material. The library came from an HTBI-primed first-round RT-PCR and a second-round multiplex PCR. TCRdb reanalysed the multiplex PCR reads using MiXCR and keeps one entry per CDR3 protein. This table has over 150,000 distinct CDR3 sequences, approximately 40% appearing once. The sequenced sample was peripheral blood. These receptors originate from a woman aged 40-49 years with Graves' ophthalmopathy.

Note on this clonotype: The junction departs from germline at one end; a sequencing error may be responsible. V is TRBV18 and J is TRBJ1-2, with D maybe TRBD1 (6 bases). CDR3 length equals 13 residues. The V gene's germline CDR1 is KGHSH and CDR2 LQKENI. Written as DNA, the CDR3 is TGTGTCAGCTCACCAGACAGGCTCTCTGGCTACACCTTC. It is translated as CVSSPDRLSGYTF.

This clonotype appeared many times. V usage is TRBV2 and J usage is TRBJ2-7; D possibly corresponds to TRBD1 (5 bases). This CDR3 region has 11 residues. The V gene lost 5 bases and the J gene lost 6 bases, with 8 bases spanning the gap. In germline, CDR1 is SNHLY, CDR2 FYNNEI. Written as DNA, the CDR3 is TGTGCCAGCAGTATCAGGGCCGAGCAGTACTTC. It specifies CASSIRAEQYF.

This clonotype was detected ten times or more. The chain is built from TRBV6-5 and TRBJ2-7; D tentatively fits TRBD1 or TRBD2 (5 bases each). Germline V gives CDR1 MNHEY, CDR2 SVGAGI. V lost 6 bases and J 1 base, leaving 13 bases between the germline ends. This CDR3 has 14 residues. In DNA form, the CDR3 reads TGTGCCAGCAGGACACCGGGACCTTCCTACGAGCAGTACTTC. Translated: CASRTPGPSYEQYF.

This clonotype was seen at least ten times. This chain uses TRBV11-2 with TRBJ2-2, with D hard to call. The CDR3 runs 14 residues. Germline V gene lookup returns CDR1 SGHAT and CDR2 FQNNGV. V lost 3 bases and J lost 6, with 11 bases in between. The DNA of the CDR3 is TGTGCCAGCAGCTTTGGGGTTCTGGCCGGGGAGCTGTTTTTT. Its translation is CASSFGVLAGELFF.

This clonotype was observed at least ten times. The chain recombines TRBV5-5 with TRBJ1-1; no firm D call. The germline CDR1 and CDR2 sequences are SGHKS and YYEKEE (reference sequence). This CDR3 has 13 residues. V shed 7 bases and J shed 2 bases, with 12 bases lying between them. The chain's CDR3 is CASHGPGNTEAFF. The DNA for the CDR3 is TGTGCCAGCCATGGGCCTGGTAACACTGAAGCTTTCTTT.

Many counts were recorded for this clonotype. The CDR3 spells CASSWSGTSGKETQYF. The CDR3 coding sequence is TGCGCCAGCAGCTGGTCCGGGACTAGCGGAAAAGAGACCCAGTACTTC. V and J are TRBV5-1 and TRBJ2-5; TRBD2 agrees at 11 bases. Trimming cost V 3 bases and J 3 bases; bases outside gene matches: 7. The CDR3 is 16 residues long. Per the germline V gene, CDR1 is SGHRS and CDR2 is YFSETQ.

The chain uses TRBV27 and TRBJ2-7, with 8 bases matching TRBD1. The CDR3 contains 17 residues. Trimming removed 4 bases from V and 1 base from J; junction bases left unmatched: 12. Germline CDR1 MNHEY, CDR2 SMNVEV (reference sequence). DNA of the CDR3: TGTGCCAGCAGTTATAAACGGGGACAGGACTCATCCTACGAGCAGTACTTC. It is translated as CASSYKRGQDSSYEQYF.

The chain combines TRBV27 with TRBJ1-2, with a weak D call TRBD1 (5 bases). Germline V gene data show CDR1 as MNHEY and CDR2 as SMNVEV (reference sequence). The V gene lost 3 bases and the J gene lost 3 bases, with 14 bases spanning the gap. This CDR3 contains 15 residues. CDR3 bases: TGTGCCAGCAGTTTGGCGGCAGGAGGGGACTATGGCTACACCTTC. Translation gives CASSLAAGGDYGYTF.

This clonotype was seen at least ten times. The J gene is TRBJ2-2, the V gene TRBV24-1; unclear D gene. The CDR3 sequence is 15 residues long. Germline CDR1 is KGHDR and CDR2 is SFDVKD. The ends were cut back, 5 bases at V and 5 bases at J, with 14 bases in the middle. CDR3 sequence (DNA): TGTGCCACCAGTGGTCTCCGGGCTTCTACCGGGGAGCTGTTTTTT. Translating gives CATSGLRASTGELFF.

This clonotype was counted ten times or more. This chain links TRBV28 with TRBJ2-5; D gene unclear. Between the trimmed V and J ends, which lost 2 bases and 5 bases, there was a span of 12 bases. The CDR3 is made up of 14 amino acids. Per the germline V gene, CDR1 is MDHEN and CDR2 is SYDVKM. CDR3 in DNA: TGTGCCAGCAGTTTAACTGGGTTTTGGGAGACCCAGTACTTC. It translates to CASSLTGFWETQYF.

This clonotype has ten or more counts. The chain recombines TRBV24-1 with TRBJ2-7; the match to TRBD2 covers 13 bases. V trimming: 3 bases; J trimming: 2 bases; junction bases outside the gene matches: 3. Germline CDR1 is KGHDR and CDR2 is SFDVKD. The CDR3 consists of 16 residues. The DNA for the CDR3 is TGTGCCACCAGTGATGCCGGGACTAGCGGGACCTACGAGCAGTACTTC. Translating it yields CATSDAGTSGTYEQYF.

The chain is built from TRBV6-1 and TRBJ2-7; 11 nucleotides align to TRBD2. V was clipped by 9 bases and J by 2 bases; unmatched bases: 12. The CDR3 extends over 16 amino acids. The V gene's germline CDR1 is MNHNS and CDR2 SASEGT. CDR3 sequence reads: CASYKLAGVAAYEQYF. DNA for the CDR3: TGTGCCAGTTACAAACTAGCGGGAGTGGCCGCCTACGAGCAGTACTTC.

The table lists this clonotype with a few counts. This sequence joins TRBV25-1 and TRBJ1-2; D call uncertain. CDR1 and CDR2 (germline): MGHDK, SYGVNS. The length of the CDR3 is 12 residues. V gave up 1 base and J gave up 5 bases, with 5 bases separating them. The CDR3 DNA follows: TGTGCCAGCAGTGAATCTGCATATGGCTACACCTTC. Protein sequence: CASSESAYGYTF.

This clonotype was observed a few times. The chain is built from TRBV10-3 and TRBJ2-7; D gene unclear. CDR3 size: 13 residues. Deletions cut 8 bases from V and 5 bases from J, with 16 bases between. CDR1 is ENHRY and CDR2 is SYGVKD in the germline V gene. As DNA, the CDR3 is TGTGCCATCGAAAGCGCTAGTCGGCACGAGCAGTACTTC. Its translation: CAIESASRHEQYF.

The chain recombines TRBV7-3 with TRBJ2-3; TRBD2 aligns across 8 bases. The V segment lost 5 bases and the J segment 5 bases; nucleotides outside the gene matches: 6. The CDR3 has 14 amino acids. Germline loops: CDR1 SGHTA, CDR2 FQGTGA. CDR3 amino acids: CASSHSGRGDTQYF. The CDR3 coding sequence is TGTGCCAGCAGCCACAGCGGGAGAGGAGATACGCAGTATTTT.

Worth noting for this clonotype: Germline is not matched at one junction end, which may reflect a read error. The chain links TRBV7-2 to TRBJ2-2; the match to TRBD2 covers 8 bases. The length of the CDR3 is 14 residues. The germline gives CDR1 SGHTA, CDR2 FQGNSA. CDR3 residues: CASLSGMNTGELFF. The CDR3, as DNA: TGCGCCAGCCTTAGCGGGATGAACACCGGGGAGCTGTTTTTT.

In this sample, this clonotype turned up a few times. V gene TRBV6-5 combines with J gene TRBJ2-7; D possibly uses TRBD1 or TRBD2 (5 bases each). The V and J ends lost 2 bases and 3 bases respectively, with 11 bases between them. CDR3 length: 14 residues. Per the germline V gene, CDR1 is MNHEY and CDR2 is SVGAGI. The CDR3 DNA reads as TGTGCCAGCAGTTACCGGGACCGGATCTACGAGCAGTACTTC. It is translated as CASSYRDRIYEQYF.

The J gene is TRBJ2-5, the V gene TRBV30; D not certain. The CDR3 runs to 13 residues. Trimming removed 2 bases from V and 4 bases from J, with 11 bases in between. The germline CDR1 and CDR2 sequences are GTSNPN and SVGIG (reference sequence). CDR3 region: CAWSKASRETQYF. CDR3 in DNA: TGTGCCTGGAGTAAGGCTAGTCGAGAGACCCAGTACTTC.

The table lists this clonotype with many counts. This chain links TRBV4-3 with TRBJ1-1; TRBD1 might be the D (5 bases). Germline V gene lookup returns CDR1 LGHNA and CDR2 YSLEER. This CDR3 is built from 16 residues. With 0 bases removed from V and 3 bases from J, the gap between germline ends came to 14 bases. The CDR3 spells CASSQDLGRVYTEAFF. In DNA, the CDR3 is TGCGCCAGCAGCCAAGATTTAGGCAGGGTGTACACTGAAGCTTTCTTT.

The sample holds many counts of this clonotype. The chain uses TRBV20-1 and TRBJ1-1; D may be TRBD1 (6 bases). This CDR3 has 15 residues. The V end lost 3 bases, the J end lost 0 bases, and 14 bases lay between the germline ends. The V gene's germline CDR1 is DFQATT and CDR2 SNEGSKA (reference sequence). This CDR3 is CSASRGGGVNTEAFF. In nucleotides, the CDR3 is TGCAGTGCTAGCAGGGGAGGGGGTGTGAACACTGAAGCTTTCTTT.

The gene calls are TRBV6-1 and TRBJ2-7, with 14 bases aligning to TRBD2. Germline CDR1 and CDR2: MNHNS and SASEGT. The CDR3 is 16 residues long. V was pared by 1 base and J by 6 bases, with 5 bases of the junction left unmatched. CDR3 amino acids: CASSEGGTSGSSEQYF. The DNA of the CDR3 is TGTGCCAGCAGTGAAGGGGGGACTAGCGGGAGTAGCGAGCAGTACTTC.

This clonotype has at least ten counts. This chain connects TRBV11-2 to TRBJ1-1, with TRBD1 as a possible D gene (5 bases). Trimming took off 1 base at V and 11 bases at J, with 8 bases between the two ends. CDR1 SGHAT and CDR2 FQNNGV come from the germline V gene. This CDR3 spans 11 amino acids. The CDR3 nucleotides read TGTGCCAGCAGCTTAGGCAGGGACGCTTTCTTT. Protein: CASSLGRDAFF.

The CDR3 sequence: CASSSSAAPETQYF. The CDR3, as DNA: TGTGCCAGCAGTTCATCGGCGGCGCCAGAGACCCAGTACTTC. The V call is TRBV12-3 or TRBV12-4, the J call TRBJ2-5; D remains unclear. Trimming removed 4 bases at V and 4 bases at J, with 13 bases between. The CDR3 runs to 14 residues.

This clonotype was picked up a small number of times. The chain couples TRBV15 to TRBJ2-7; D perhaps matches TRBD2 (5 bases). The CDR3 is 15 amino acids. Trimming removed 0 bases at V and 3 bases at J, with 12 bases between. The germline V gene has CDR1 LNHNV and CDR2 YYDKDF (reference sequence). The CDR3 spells CATSRELDPNYEQYF. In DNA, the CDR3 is TGTGCCACCAGCAGAGAACTAGACCCCAACTACGAGCAGTACTTC.

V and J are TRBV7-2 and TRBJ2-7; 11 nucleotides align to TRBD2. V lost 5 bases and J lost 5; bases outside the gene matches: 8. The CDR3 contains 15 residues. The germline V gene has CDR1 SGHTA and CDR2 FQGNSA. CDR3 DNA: TGTGCCAGCAGCCCCACTAGCGGGAGTTTCGACGAGCAGTACTTC. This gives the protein CASSPTSGSFDEQYF.

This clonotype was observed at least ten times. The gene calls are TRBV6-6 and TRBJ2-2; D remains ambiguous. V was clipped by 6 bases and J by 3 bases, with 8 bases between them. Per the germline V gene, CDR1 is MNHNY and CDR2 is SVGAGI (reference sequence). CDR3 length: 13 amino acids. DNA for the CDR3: TGTGCCAGCAGCATATGGGACACCGGGGAGCTGTTTTTT. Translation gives CASSIWDTGELFF.

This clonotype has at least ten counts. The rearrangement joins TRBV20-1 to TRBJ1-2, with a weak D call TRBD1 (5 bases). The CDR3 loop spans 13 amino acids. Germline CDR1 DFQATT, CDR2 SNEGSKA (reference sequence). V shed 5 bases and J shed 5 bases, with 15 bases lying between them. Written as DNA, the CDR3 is TGCAGTGCTGAGACGGGGGATTCATATGGCTACACCTTC. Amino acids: CSAETGDSYGYTF.

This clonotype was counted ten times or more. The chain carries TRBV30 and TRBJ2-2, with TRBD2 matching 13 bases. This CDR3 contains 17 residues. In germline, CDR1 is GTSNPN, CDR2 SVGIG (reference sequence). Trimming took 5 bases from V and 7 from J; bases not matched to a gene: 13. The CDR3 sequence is CAWSPGLAGNVGGELFF. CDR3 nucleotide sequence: TGTGCCTGGTCTCCGGGACTAGCGGGAAATGTCGGCGGGGAGCTGTTTTTT.